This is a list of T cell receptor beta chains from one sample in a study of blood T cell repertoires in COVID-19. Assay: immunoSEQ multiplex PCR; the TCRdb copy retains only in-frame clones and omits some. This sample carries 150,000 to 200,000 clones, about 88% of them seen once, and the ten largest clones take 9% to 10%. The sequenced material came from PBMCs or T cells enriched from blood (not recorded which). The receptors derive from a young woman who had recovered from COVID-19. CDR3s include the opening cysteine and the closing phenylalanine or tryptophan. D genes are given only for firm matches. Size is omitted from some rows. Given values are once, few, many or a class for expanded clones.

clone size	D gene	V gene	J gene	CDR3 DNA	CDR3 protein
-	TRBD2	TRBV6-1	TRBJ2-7	TGTGCCAGCAGTGATGTCTGGGGCAGCGGGGGGAAAACCTACGAGCAGTACTTC	CASSDVWGSGGKTYEQYF
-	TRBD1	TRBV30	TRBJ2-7	TGTGCCTGGAGCCCTATCCCGGGACAGGGATGGGTCGAGCAGTACTTC	CAWSPIPGQGWVEQYF
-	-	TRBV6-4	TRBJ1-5	TGTGCCAGCAGCCAAACGCCTGGGGGGAATCAGCCCCAGCATTTT	CASSQTPGGNQPQHF
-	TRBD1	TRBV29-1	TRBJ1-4	TGCAGCGTGACAGGGCCTAATGAAAAACTGTTTTTT	CSVTGPNEKLFF
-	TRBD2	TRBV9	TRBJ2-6	TGTGCCAGCAGCTGGACTAGCGGGGGTAACTCTGGGGCCAACGTCCTGACTTTC	CASSWTSGGNSGANVLTF
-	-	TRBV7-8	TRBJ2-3	TGTGCCAGCAGCCCCGACATCGGGAGTAGCACAGATACGCAGTATTTT	CASSPDIGSSTDTQYF
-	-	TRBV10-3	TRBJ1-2	TGTGCCATCAGTGTCAGACACCTAGGGGATGGCTACACCTTC	CAISVRHLGDGYTF
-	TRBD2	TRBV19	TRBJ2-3	TGTGCCAGTAGTACTAGCGGGGGGGATACGCAGTATTTT	CASSTSGGDTQYF
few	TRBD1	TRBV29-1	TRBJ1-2	TGCAGCGTTGGGACAGGGGGTGGCTATGGCTACACCTTC	CSVGTGGGYGYTF
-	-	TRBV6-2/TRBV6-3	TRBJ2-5	TGTGCCAGCAGTTACCAAGCCCCACAAGAGACCCAGTACTTC	CASSYQAPQETQYF
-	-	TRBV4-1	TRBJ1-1	TGCGCCAGCAGCCAAGATAGGAGGTCGAACACTGAAGCTTTCTTT	CASSQDRRSNTEAFF
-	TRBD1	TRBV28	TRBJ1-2	TGTGCCAGCAGTTTGGCCGGGACAGCGGTCCTTCATGGCTACACCTTC	CASSLAGTAVLHGYTF